These T cell receptor beta chains were read from a single sample in a study of response to subunit inactivated influenza vaccine. MiXCR, applied by TCRdb to the RT-PCR reads, yields one record per CDR3 protein. The sample has 150,000 to 200,000 distinct CDR3 sequences, about 12% seen once. This sample was also put to use in a study of T cells expressing NK-cell markers.

This specimen consisted of CD8+ T cells sorted from PBMCs, obtained roughly 12 days after vaccination. The origin of the receptors is a man between 50 and 59 years old who received an inactivated influenza vaccine. Each CDR3 is given with its conserved first and last residue. The order of the fields is J gene, V gene, CDR3 protein.

j_gene: TRBJ2-1
v_gene: TRBV19
CDR3aa: CASSRGTSPYNEQFF

j_gene: TRBJ2-3
v_gene: TRBV29-1
CDR3aa: CSVDQGPDTQYF

j_gene: TRBJ1-1
v_gene: TRBV5-1
CDR3aa: CASSTWGDSNTEAFF

j_gene: TRBJ1-1
v_gene: TRBV7-9
CDR3aa: CASSAAVRLNTEAFF

j_gene: TRBJ2-2
v_gene: TRBV4-3
CDR3aa: CASSQGPTPANTGELFF

j_gene: TRBJ2-7
v_gene: TRBV7-9
CDR3aa: CASSSSGEEQYF

j_gene: TRBJ1-2
v_gene: TRBV20-1
CDR3aa: CSAITDSNYGYTF

j_gene: TRBJ1-5
v_gene: TRBV2
CDR3aa: CASKPGFHAGQPQHF

j_gene: TRBJ1-1
v_gene: TRBV6-2/TRBV6-3
CDR3aa: CASSRQIETEAFF

j_gene: TRBJ1-1
v_gene: TRBV12-3/TRBV12-4
CDR3aa: CASSPSPGNTEAFF

j_gene: TRBJ2-7
v_gene: TRBV7-9
CDR3aa: CASSLGTFEQYF

j_gene: TRBJ2-7
v_gene: TRBV12-3/TRBV12-4
CDR3aa: CASSQPGQGSYEQYF

j_gene: TRBJ2-3
v_gene: TRBV12-3/TRBV12-4
CDR3aa: CASSSPLLGNPDTQYF

j_gene: TRBJ2-1
v_gene: TRBV28
CDR3aa: CASSPGDDNEQFF

j_gene: TRBJ2-1
v_gene: TRBV12-3/TRBV12-4
CDR3aa: CASSPFRQGFDEQFF

j_gene: TRBJ1-4
v_gene: TRBV4-2
CDR3aa: CASSQETGYGKLFF

j_gene: TRBJ2-7
v_gene: TRBV5-6
CDR3aa: CASSLRQGAYEQYF

j_gene: TRBJ2-7
v_gene: TRBV25-1
CDR3aa: CASSESYPGTSSSYEQYF

j_gene: TRBJ2-7
v_gene: TRBV15
CDR3aa: CATSGRAGPLYEQYF

j_gene: TRBJ2-2
v_gene: TRBV9
CDR3aa: CASSVAAYRSGELFF

j_gene: TRBJ2-3
v_gene: TRBV11-1
CDR3aa: CASSLGGTFPFTDTQYF

j_gene: TRBJ1-1
v_gene: TRBV11-2
CDR3aa: CASSTYNTEAFF

j_gene: TRBJ2-5
v_gene: TRBV7-2
CDR3aa: CASSLVGSWQTQYF

j_gene: TRBJ2-3
v_gene: TRBV7-9
CDR3aa: CATALGRADTQYF

j_gene: TRBJ1-1
v_gene: TRBV11-2
CDR3aa: CASSLGIGAFF

j_gene: TRBJ2-7
v_gene: TRBV12-3/TRBV12-4
CDR3aa: CASSPWGLGGYEQYF

j_gene: TRBJ2-7
v_gene: TRBV7-6
CDR3aa: CASSFAGDFHEQYF

j_gene: TRBJ2-2
v_gene: TRBV9
CDR3aa: CASSVESGTGELFF

j_gene: TRBJ2-5
v_gene: TRBV6-1
CDR3aa: CASFSWQLQETQYF

j_gene: TRBJ2-3
v_gene: TRBV28
CDR3aa: CASSLVPGDTQYF

j_gene: TRBJ2-1
v_gene: TRBV7-9
CDR3aa: CASRPPTGPKYNEQFF

j_gene: TRBJ2-7
v_gene: TRBV7-2
CDR3aa: CASSLSGGHSYEQYF

j_gene: TRBJ1-5
v_gene: TRBV25-1
CDR3aa: CASSEGSVSQPQHF

j_gene: TRBJ1-3
v_gene: TRBV6-6
CDR3aa: CASSYSSGNTIYF

j_gene: TRBJ2-1
v_gene: TRBV6-2/TRBV6-3
CDR3aa: CASSYSGQGYNEQFF

j_gene: TRBJ2-3
v_gene: TRBV30
CDR3aa: CAWDSGGTTDTQYF

j_gene: TRBJ2-1
v_gene: TRBV5-1
CDR3aa: CASSLSRDLAGQFF

j_gene: TRBJ2-5
v_gene: TRBV28
CDR3aa: CASSPPPATGYGETQYF

j_gene: TRBJ2-1
v_gene: TRBV5-5
CDR3aa: CASSLEGSREQFF

j_gene: TRBJ1-2
v_gene: TRBV2
CDR3aa: CASSVGQGARNGYTF

j_gene: TRBJ2-7
v_gene: TRBV24-1
CDR3aa: CATSERQGYLSSYEQYF